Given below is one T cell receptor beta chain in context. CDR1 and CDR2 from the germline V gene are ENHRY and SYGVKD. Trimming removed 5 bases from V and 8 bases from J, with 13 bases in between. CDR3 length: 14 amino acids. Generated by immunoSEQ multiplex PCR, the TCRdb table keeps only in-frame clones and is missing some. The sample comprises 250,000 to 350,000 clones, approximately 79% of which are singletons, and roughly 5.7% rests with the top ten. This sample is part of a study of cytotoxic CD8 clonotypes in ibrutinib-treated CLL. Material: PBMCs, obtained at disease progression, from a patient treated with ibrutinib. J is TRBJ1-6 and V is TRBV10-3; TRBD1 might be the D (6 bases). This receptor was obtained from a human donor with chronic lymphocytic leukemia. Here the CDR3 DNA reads TGTGCCATCAGTACCTGGGGGGCGGATTCACCCCTCCACTTT. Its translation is CAISTWGADSPLHF.